The clone carrying this TCR beta chain showed up many times. Its antigen is not identified. This sample is drawn from a study of identical twins. Unique molecular identifiers were present on cDNA, and template switching added a universal primer site. TCRdb analysed the 5' RACE reads with MiXCR anew, one entry per CDR3 protein. The data contain more than 650,000 distinct CDR3 sequences, around 6% of them singletons. The CDR3 loop spans 14 amino acids. The J segment lost 5 bases and the V segment lost 6 bases, leaving 9 bases of the junction unmatched. General study points: Possibly, invariant MAIT and iNKT cells partly confounded zero-insertion analyses. The authors drew conclusions from cross-sectional statistical analysis rather than following the same donors. The more abundant beta clonotypes in cord blood had fewer insertions, and memory repertoires did not show this.

The sequenced sample was naive T cells sorted from blood. This TCR came from a man aged 18 to 35 in good health. V usage is TRBV12-3 or TRBV12-4 and J usage is TRBJ2-5, with 7 bases that match TRBD2. The CDR3 bases are TGTGCCAGCAGAAGTAGCGGGTCGGGGGAGACCCAGTACTTC. The encoded protein is CASRSSGSGETQYF.